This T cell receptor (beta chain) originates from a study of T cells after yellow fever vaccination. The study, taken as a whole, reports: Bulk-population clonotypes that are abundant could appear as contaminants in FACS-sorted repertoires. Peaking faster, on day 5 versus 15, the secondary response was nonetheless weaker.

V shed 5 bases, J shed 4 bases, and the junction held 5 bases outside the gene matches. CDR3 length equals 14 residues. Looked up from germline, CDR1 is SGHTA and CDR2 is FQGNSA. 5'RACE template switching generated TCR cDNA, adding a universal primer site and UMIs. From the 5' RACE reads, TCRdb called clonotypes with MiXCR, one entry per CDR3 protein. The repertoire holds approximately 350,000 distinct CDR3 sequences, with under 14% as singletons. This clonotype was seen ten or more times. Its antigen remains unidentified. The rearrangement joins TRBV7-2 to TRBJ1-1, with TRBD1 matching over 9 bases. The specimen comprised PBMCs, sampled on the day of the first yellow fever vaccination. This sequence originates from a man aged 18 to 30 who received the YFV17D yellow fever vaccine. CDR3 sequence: CASSTQGAGTEAFF. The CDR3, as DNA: TGTGCCAGCAGCACACAGGGGGCGGGCACTGAAGCTTTCTTT.